This TCR beta chain was identified in a study of T cells in Graves' hyperthyroidism and ophthalmopathy. Graves' hyperthyroidism qualified as stable when ophthalmopathy did not progress within 18 months. The TCR beta CDR3 regions underwent amplification using RNA transcripts as the source. The HTBI primer set drove a first-round RT-PCR of the TCR CDR3. MiXCR, run by TCRdb on the multiplex PCR reads, gives a single entry per CDR3 protein. The sample holds about 690,000 distinct CDR3 sequences, around 15% seen once. V gave up 4 bases and J gave up 11 bases, with 14 bases separating them. Germline V gene sequence: CDR1 SNHLY, CDR2 FYNNEI. CDR3 length: 13 residues. This clonotype was seen repeatedly, ten times or more. Antigen: not known. General study points: Most thyroid clonotypes with frequency above 0.001 were detected in blood. It was a median 6.5 months before onset that the model predicted ophthalmopathy.

The receptor was derived from a man aged 50-59 years with Graves' hyperthyroidism. Material: blood. J is TRBJ1-4 and V is TRBV2, with D possibly being TRBD1 (5 bases). CDR3 region: CASSALREGKLFF. DNA for the CDR3: TGTGCCAGCAGTGCCTTGCGGGAGGGGAAACTGTTTTTT.